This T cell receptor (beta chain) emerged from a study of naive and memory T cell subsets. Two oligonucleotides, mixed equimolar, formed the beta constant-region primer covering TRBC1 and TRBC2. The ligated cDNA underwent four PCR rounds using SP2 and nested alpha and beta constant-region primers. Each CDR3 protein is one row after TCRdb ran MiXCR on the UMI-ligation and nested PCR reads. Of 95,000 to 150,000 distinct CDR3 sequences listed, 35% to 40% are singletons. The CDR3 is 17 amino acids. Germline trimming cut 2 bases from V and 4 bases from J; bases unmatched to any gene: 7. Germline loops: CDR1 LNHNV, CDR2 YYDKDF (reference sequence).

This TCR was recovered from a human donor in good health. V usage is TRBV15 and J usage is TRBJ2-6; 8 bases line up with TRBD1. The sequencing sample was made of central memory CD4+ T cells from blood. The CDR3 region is CATSRKTGTGGANVLTF. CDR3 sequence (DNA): TGTGCCACCAGCAGAAAAACAGGGACAGGCGGGGCCAACGTCCTGACTTTC.